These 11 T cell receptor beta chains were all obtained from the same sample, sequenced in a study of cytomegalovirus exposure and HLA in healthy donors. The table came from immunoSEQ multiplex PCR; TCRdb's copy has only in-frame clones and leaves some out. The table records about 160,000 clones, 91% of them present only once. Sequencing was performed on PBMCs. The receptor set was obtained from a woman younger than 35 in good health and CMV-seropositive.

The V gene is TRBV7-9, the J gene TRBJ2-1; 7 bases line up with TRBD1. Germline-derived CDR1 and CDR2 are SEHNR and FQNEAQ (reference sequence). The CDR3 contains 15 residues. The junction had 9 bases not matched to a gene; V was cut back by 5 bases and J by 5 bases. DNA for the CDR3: TGTGCCAGCAGCCGGGGACAGCCACGCGACAATGAGCAGTTCTTC. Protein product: CASSRGQPRDNEQFF. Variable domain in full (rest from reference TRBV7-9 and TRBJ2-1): DTGVSQNPRHKITKRGQNVTFRCDPISEHNRLYWYRQTLGQGPEFLTYFQNEAQLEKSRLLSDRFSAERPKGSFSTLEIQRTEQGDSAMYLCASSRGQPRDNEQFFGPGTRLTVL.

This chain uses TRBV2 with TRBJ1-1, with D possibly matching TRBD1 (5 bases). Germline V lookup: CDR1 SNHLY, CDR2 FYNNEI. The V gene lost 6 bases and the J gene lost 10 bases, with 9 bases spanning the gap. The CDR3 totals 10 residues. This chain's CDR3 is CASRRGRAFF. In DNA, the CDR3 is TGTGCCAGCAGAAGGGGAAGAGCTTTCTTT.

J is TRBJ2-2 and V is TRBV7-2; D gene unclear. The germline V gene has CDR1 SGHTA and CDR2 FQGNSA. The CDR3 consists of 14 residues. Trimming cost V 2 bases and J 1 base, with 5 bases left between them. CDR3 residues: CASSLNGNTGELFF. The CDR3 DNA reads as TGTGCCAGCAGCTTAAACGGGAACACCGGGGAGCTGTTTTTT.

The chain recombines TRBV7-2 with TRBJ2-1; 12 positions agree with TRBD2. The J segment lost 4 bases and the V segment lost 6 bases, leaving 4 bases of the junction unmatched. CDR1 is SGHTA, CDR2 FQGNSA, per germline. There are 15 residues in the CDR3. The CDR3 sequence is CASRTLAGGYNEQFF. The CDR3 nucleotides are TGTGCCAGCAGGACTCTAGCGGGAGGGTACAATGAGCAGTTCTTC.

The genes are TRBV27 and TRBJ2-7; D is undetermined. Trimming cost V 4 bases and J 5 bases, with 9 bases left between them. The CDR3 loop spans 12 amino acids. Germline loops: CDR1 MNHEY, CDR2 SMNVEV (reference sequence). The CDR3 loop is CASSSPLNEQYF. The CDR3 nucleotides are TGTGCCAGCAGTTCCCCCCTTAACGAGCAGTACTTC.

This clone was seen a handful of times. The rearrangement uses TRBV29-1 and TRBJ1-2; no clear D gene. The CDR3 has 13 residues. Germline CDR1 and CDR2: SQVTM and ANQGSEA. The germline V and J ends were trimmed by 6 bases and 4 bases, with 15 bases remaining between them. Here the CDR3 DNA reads TGCAGCGTCGACGGTGGCGGATTCTATGGCTACACCTTC. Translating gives CSVDGGGFYGYTF.

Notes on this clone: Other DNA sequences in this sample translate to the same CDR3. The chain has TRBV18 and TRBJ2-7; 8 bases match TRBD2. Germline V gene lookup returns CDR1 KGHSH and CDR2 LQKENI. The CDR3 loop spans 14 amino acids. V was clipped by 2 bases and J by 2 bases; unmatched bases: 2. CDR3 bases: TGTGCCAGCTCACCAATGCGGGAGGCCTACGAGCAGTACTTC. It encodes CASSPMREAYEQYF.

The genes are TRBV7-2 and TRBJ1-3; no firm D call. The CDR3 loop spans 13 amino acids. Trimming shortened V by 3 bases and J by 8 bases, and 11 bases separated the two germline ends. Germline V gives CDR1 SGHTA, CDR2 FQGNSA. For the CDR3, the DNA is TGTGCCAGCAGCTTGGACCGCGGGTACACCATATATTTT. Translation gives CASSLDRGYTIYF. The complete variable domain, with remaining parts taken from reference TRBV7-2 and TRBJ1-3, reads GAGVSQSPSNKVTEKGKDVELRCDPISGHTALYWYRQSLGQGLEFLIYFQGNSAPDKSGLPSDRFSAERTGGSVSTLTIQRTQQEDSAVYLCASSLDRGYTIYFGEGSWLTVV.

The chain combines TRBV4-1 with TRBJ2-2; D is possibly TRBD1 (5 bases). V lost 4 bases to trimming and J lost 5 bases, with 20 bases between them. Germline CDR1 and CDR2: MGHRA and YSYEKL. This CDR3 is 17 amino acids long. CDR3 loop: CASSPFLRGFRTGELFF. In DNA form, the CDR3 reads TGCGCCAGCAGCCCCTTTTTAAGGGGTTTTAGGACCGGGGAGCTGTTTTTT.

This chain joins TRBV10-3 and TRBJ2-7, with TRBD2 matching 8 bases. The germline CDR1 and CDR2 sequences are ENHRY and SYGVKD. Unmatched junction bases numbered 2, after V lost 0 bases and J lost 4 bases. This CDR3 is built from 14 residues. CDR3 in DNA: TGTGCCATCAGTGAGTCCGGGGGGGGGTACGAGCAGTACTTC. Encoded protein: CAISESGGGYEQYF.

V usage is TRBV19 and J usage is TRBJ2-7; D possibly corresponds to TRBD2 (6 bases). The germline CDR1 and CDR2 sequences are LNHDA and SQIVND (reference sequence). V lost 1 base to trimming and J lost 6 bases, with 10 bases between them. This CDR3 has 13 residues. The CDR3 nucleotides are TGTGCCAGTAGTATAGCGGGAGCAAGCGAGCAGTACTTC. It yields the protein CASSIAGASEQYF.